This passage covers 27 T cell receptor beta chains from one sample sequenced in a study of blood T cell repertoires in COVID-19. Sequencing used immunoSEQ multiplex PCR; TCRdb keeps in-frame clones, though not all of them. The data show about 210,000 clones, about 80% seen once. Material: peripheral blood. The receptors were gathered from a man in his sixties with acute or convalescent COVID-19.

The chain couples TRBV30 to TRBJ2-3; 7 bases map to TRBD2. Losses at the gene ends were 2 bases for V and 5 bases for J; bases not matched to a gene: 4. Germline V gives CDR1 GTSNPN, CDR2 SVGIG (reference sequence). The CDR3 is made up of 13 amino acids. The CDR3 bases are TGTGCCTGGAGTATGCGGGAGAGAGATACGCAGTATTTT. It encodes CAWSMRERDTQYF.

The chain recombines TRBV19 with TRBJ2-3; 8 nucleotides line up with TRBD2. V lost 3 bases, J lost 2 bases, and 4 bases stayed unmatched. Germline CDR1 is LNHDA and CDR2 is SQIVND (reference sequence). The CDR3 has 15 amino acids. The CDR3 region has the DNA TGTGCCAGTAGTATCGGGGGGGGGTTCACAGATACGCAGTATTTT. As protein: CASSIGGGFTDTQYF.

In this sample, this clone turned up once. The chain couples TRBV19 to TRBJ1-5, with D unresolved. Germline CDR1 LNHDA, CDR2 SQIVND (reference sequence). The CDR3 runs 15 residues. The V and J ends lost 2 bases and 0 bases respectively, with 8 bases between them. The CDR3 sequence: CASSIKHYSNQPQHF. The CDR3 DNA reads TGTGCCAGTAGTATAAAACATTATAGCAATCAGCCCCAGCATTTT. Full variable domain (missing parts from reference TRBV19 and TRBJ1-5): DGGITQSPKYLFRKEGQNVTLSCEQNLNHDAMYWYRQDPGQGLRLIYYSQIVNDFQKGDIAEGYSVSREKKESFPLTVTSAQKNPTAFYLCASSIKHYSNQPQHFGDGTRLSIL.

The J gene is TRBJ1-2, the V gene TRBV6-1; the D gene is possibly TRBD1 (6 bases). The CDR3 has 17 residues. Germline V CDR1 and CDR2: MNHNS, SASEGT. The V and J ends lost 3 bases and 5 bases respectively, with 22 bases between them. CDR3 bases: TGTGCCAGCAGTGAGGTGACAGGATCGAGGACTAGGTATGGCTACACCTTC. It is translated as CASSEVTGSRTRYGYTF.

This clone has just a few counts. The V and J genes are TRBV4-2 and TRBJ1-3; D is possibly TRBD1 (5 bases). The ends were cut back, 3 bases at V and 6 bases at J, with 15 bases in the middle. The CDR3 sequence is 15 residues long. Germline CDR1 and CDR2: LGHNA and YNFKEQ. The CDR3 region is CASSHVPGEANTIYF. In nucleotides, the CDR3 is TGTGCCAGCAGCCATGTCCCGGGGGAGGCAAACACCATATATTTT.

This sequence joins TRBV25-1 and TRBJ2-2; 7 nucleotides agree with TRBD1. The V gene end was trimmed by 4 bases and the J gene end by 7 bases; junction bases not matched to a gene: 6. Germline V gives CDR1 MGHDK, CDR2 SYGVNS. The CDR3 contains 14 residues. CDR3 in amino acids: CASSVTGENGELFF. In nucleotides, the CDR3 is TGTGCCAGCAGTGTAACAGGGGAGAACGGGGAGCTGTTTTTT.

The rearrangement joins TRBV9 to TRBJ2-3; the match to TRBD2 covers 8 bases. Germline assignment: CDR1 SGDLS and CDR2 YYNGEE. V dropped 3 bases and J dropped 2; count of bases not matched to a gene: 11. The CDR3 is 17 amino acids. CDR3 loop: CASSAHGGDLFTDTQYF. CDR3 nucleotide sequence: TGTGCCAGCAGCGCCCACGGGGGGGATTTGTTCACAGATACGCAGTATTTT.

The chain employs TRBV19 and TRBJ1-2; D not resolved. V lost 3 bases, J lost 3 bases, and 5 bases lay in between. Germline V gene sequence: CDR1 LNHDA, CDR2 SQIVND (reference sequence). The CDR3 spans 12 residues. This CDR3 reads CASSIEDYGYTF. In DNA form, the CDR3 reads TGTGCCAGTAGTATCGAGGACTATGGCTACACCTTC.

V usage is TRBV6-5 and J usage is TRBJ2-1; 8 nucleotides match TRBD2. V lost 4 bases, J lost 7 bases, and 6 bases stayed unmatched. This CDR3 region has 14 residues. The germline CDR1 and CDR2 sequences are MNHEY and SVGAGI. CDR3 DNA sequence: TGTGCCAGCAGTTTCGGACTAGCAGGGAATGAGCAGTTCTTC. Protein: CASSFGLAGNEQFF.

The chain joins TRBV7-3 to TRBJ2-2; D not resolved. The CDR3 has 13 amino acids. Trimming left V 4 bases short and J 7 bases short, with 10 bases between. Germline V CDR1 and CDR2: SGHTA, FQGTGA. The CDR3 spells CASSYTSIGELFF. CDR3 nucleotide sequence: TGTGCCAGCAGCTACACCTCCATCGGGGAGCTGTTTTTT. Full variable domain (outside the CDR3, taken from reference TRBV7-3 and TRBJ2-2): GAGVSQTPSNKVTEKGKYVELRCDPISGHTALYWYRQSLGQGPEFLIYFQGTGAADDSGLPNDRFFAVRPEGSVSTLKIQRTERGDSAVYLCASSYTSIGELFFGEGSRLTVL.

The gene calls are TRBV19 and TRBJ1-5, with TRBD1 matching 7 bases. The CDR3 runs to 16 residues. With 5 bases clipped from V and 2 bases from J, the junction kept 9 bases outside the gene matches. Germline-derived CDR1 and CDR2 are LNHDA and SQIVND (reference sequence). The DNA of the CDR3 is TGTGCCAGTAGTTTGTCACAGGGGAGACGCAATCAGCCCCAGCATTTT. Translated, it gives CASSLSQGRRNQPQHF.

The chain has TRBV30 and TRBJ1-2; D gene uncertain. The CDR3 runs 11 residues. The germline gives CDR1 GTSNPN, CDR2 SVGIG (reference sequence). V was shortened by 5 bases and J by 4 bases, with 8 bases between the two germline ends. CDR3 protein: CAWQVLYGYTF. The DNA for the CDR3 is TGTGCCTGGCAGGTCCTCTATGGCTACACCTTC.

This chain connects TRBV6-2 or TRBV6-3 to TRBJ2-1; 7 positions match TRBD1. V lost 0 bases to trimming and J lost 4 bases; unmatched junction nucleotides: 3. Germline CDR1 and CDR2: MNHEY and SVGEGT. This CDR3 contains 15 residues. As DNA, the CDR3 is TGTGCCAGCAGTTACTCAGGGGGCATTTACAATGAGCAGTTCTTC. Translating it yields CASSYSGGIYNEQFF.

The chain joins TRBV9 to TRBJ2-2; 7 positions agree with TRBD2. V shed 6 bases, J shed 3 bases, and the junction held 8 bases outside the gene matches. This CDR3 contains 15 residues. The germline V gene has CDR1 SGDLS and CDR2 YYNGEE. CDR3 sequence reads: CASTPETSYTGELFF. The CDR3 DNA is TGTGCCAGCACACCCGAGACTAGCTACACCGGGGAGCTGTTTTTT.

The rearrangement uses TRBV5-4 and TRBJ1-2; 9 bases are a match to TRBD1. CDR3 length equals 13 residues. With V trimmed by 4 bases and J by 8 bases, 6 bases remained unmatched. Looked up from germline, CDR1 is SGHNT and CDR2 is YYREEE (reference sequence). The CDR3 loop is CASSLYRGRGYTF. The CDR3 region has the DNA TGTGCCAGCAGCCTGTACAGGGGGCGAGGCTACACCTTC.

V is TRBV7-2 and J is TRBJ2-1; D is possibly TRBD2 (5 bases). Trimming removed 3 bases at V and 5 bases at J, with 11 bases between. This CDR3 spans 14 amino acids. CDR1 is SGHTA, CDR2 FQGNSA, per germline. CDR3 in DNA: TGTGCCAGCAGCTTTATCTCCGGGGACAATGAGCAGTTCTTC. Amino acid sequence: CASSFISGDNEQFF.

This sequence joins TRBV9 and TRBJ1-6, with a tentative D call TRBD1 (5 bases). The ends were cut back, 3 bases at V and 0 bases at J, with 13 bases in the middle. The germline CDR1 and CDR2 sequences are SGDLS and YYNGEE. The CDR3 length is 17 residues. CDR3 nucleotides: TGTGCCAGCAGCGCCCCACAGGCGAGCTCCTATAATTCACCCCTCCACTTT. This encodes CASSAPQASSYNSPLHF.

The sample holds one count of this clone. The chain joins TRBV11-1 to TRBJ2-7; 8 bases line up with TRBD2. Germline CDR1 and CDR2: SGHAT and FQDESV (reference sequence). The CDR3 runs 15 residues. After removal of 1 base from V and 3 bases from J, the junction contained 5 bases not matched to a gene. The CDR3 nucleotides read TGTGCCAGCAGCTTAGTTGGTAGCGGGATCTACGAGCAGTACTTC. This sequence encodes CASSLVGSGIYEQYF.

CDR3: CASSSVLAGGQDEQFF. Here the CDR3 DNA reads TGTGCCAGCAGCTCGGTGCTAGCGGGAGGTCAGGATGAGCAGTTCTTC. The chain couples TRBV5-4 to TRBJ2-1; 11 bases match TRBD2. This CDR3 has 16 residues. Per the germline V gene, CDR1 is SGHNT and CDR2 is YYREEE (reference sequence). The ends lost 3 bases at V and 8 bases at J; junction bases unmatched: 10.

The chain couples TRBV2 to TRBJ1-6; D not resolved. Trimming left V 7 bases short and J 7 bases short, with 14 bases between. CDR3 length: 14 amino acids. Germline CDR1 is SNHLY and CDR2 is FYNNEI. This CDR3 reads CASTLQPGNSPLHF. Written as DNA, the CDR3 is TGTGCCAGCACTTTGCAGCCGGGAAATTCACCCCTCCACTTT. The variable domain in full, with the rest retrieved from reference TRBV2 and TRBJ1-6, is EPEVTQTPSHQVTQMGQEVILRCVPISNHLYFYWYRQILGQKVEFLVSFYNNEISEKSEIFDDQFSVERPDGSNFTLKIRSTKLEDSAMYFCASTLQPGNSPLHFGNGTRLTVT.

The rearrangement uses TRBV3-1 (or the pseudogene TRBV3-2) and TRBJ2-7; TRBD1 might be the D (5 bases). The CDR3 has 16 amino acids. Germline values: CDR1 LGHDT, CDR2 YNNKEL (reference sequence). The V and J ends lost 5 bases and 1 base respectively, with 18 bases between them. This CDR3 is CASSGRPGRISYEQYF. The CDR3 DNA reads TGTGCCAGCAGCGGAAGGCCAGGGCGTATTTCCTACGAGCAGTACTTC.

The chain carries TRBV9 and TRBJ1-3; no clear D. V gave up 1 base and J gave up 3 bases, with 11 bases separating them. Germline V gene lookup returns CDR1 SGDLS and CDR2 YYNGEE. The CDR3 length is 15 residues. The CDR3 DNA sequence: TGTGCCAGCAGCGTATCTCGGGGAAGTGGAAACACCATATATTTT. This codes for CASSVSRGSGNTIYF.

The chain couples TRBV7-8 to TRBJ2-7; a weak D match, TRBD2 (6 bases). The CDR3 has 14 amino acids. From germline, CDR1 is SGHVS and CDR2 FQNEAQ. The V end lost 5 bases, the J end lost 2 bases, and 13 bases lay between the germline ends. The CDR3 nucleotides are TGTGCCAGCAGCGCCCCCGGGGGAACCTACGAGCAGTACTTC. Translation gives CASSAPGGTYEQYF.

The chain couples TRBV9 to TRBJ2-1; 8 bases fit TRBD2. Germline-derived CDR1 and CDR2 are SGDLS and YYNGEE. The V and J ends lost 0 bases and 2 bases, in that order; junction bases with no gene match: 4. The CDR3 covers 16 residues. The CDR3 loop is CASSVGGSGTYNEQFF. The CDR3 coding sequence is TGTGCCAGCAGCGTAGGAGGTAGCGGGACCTACAATGAGCAGTTCTTC.

CDR3 sequence reads: CASSQDLVQPSSYEQYF. DNA of the CDR3: TGTGCCAGCAGCCAAGATTTAGTACAGCCCTCCTCCTACGAGCAGTACTTC. The genes are TRBV3-1 (or the pseudogene TRBV3-2) and TRBJ2-7; no firm D call. The V gene's germline CDR1 is LGHDT and CDR2 YNNKEL (reference sequence). The CDR3 totals 17 residues. The V end was cut by 0 bases, the J end by 0 bases, with 15 bases between.

The V gene is TRBV30, the J gene TRBJ2-7; D is possibly TRBD2 (5 bases). Germline V CDR1 and CDR2: GTSNPN, SVGIG (reference sequence). The CDR3 extends over 13 amino acids. Trimming removed 0 bases from V and 6 bases from J, with 12 bases in between. CDR3 sequence: CAWSVRTWGEQYF. CDR3 nucleotides: TGTGCCTGGAGTGTAAGGACTTGGGGCGAGCAGTACTTC.

The chain recombines TRBV15 with TRBJ2-1; possible D gene TRBD2, 6 bases. The CDR3 is 17 residues long. CDR1 is LNHNV, CDR2 YYDKDF, per germline (reference sequence). The germline V and J ends were trimmed by 1 base and 12 bases, with 25 bases remaining between them. The DNA for the CDR3 is TGTGCCACCAGCAGAGTCCCGCCCCTTTTGCGGGGAGATTCGCAGTTCTTC. It codes for CATSRVPPLLRGDSQFF.